This entry features one T cell receptor (beta chain) sequence. Antigen: not known. Treatment here: roughly 11-day PBMC culture with coronavirus spike peptide pools or control peptides (ViraFEST assay). This specimen belongs to a study of vaccination and CD4 T cells after COVID-19. Study-level information: In culture, cells were exposed to overlapping spike peptides from SARS-CoV-2, HCoV-NL63, HCoV-OC43 and HCoV-229E. Control wells got either CEFX epitopes, HIV-1 Nef peptides, or no peptide at all.

Sequencing of cultured CD4+ T cell DNA used the Oncomine TCR Beta short-read assay. Researchers extracted genomic DNA from CD4+ T cells that had been cultured. TCRdb re-derived calls from the PCR reads in MiXCR, one entry per CDR3 protein. The profile shows 10,000 to 13,000 distinct CDR3 sequences, about 60% of them singletons. The CDR3 length is 19 residues. V shed 1 base and J 2 bases; nucleotides not matched to a gene: 10. Germline assignment: CDR1 MNHNS and CDR2 SASEGT. What was sequenced was CD4+ T cells from blood, cultured in vitro. V usage is TRBV6-1 and J usage is TRBJ2-3, with 12 bases aligning to TRBD2. The origin of this receptor is a human donor who had recovered from COVID-19. CDR3 loop: CASSEVRLAGGILTDTQYF. Here the CDR3 DNA reads TGTGCCAGCAGTGAAGTAAGGCTAGCGGGAGGGATTCTCACAGATACGCAGTATTTT.